The source of this T cell receptor (beta chain) is a study of T cell repertoires in cytomegalovirus infection. Study context: Selection of CMV epitopes for the study included recently identified HLA-C-restricted and well-studied HLA-B-restricted ones.

Looked up from germline, CDR1 is MNHEY and CDR2 is SMNVEV (reference sequence). CDR3 size: 14 residues. V lost 7 bases to trimming and J lost 8 bases; unmatched junction nucleotides: 5. This clonotype has more than one count but fewer than ten. What it recognizes is unknown. A single record per CDR3 protein comes from TCRdb applying MiXCR to the reads. This sample has over 100,000 distinct CDR3 sequences; about 30% occur once, and the top ten carry roughly 77%. The V call is TRBV27, the J call TRBJ1-6; 10 bases fit TRBD1. The sample here was CD8+ T cells from cultured PBMCs, taken from culture after CMV antigen stimulation. This clonotype originated in a human donor in good health (CMV status not recorded). Some clones in this sample may be carry-over from other donors' samples. CDR3 region: CASKDRGRDSPLHF. CDR3 in DNA: TGTGCCAGCAAAGACAGGGGGCGTGATTCACCCCTCCACTTT.